The 9 T cell receptor beta chains given below trace back to one sample, sequenced in a study of Graves' ophthalmopathy and Graves' hyperthyroidism. For repertoire sequencing, the TCR beta CDR3 regions were amplified from RNA transcripts. First-round RT-PCR with HTBI primers preceded a second-round multiplex PCR. In TCRdb, the multiplex PCR reads were re-called with MiXCR into one record per CDR3 protein. The sample has roughly 410,000 distinct CDR3 sequences; approximately 15% are singletons. Sequencing was done on a sample of peripheral blood. The receptors were gathered from a woman between 18 and 29 years old with stable Graves' hyperthyroidism.

This clonotype was counted at least ten times. The V and J genes are TRBV2 and TRBJ2-5; 8 bases fit TRBD2. The V gene end was trimmed by 9 bases and the J gene end by 2 bases; junction bases not matched to a gene: 5. The germline CDR1 and CDR2 sequences are SNHLY and FYNNEI. The CDR3 has 13 amino acids. CDR3 DNA: TGTGCCAGTCCATTAGCGGGGCAAGAGACCCAGTACTTC. Its translation is CASPLAGQETQYF. The full variable domain, its missing parts supplied by reference TRBV2 and TRBJ2-5, is EPEVTQTPSHQVTQMGQEVILRCVPISNHLYFYWYRQILGQKVEFLVSFYNNEISEKSEIFDDQFSVERPDGSNFTLKIRSTKLEDSAMYFCASPLAGQETQYFGPGTRLLVL.

There are a few counts of this clonotype. The chain employs TRBV12-3 or TRBV12-4 and TRBJ1-5; D uncertain. The V and J ends lost 10 bases and 5 bases respectively, with 12 bases between them. The CDR3 covers 12 residues. CDR3 sequence (DNA): TGTGCCATCTCGACTGCAGATCAGCCCCAGCATTTT. This encodes CAISTADQPQHF.

The rearrangement links TRBV7-9 to TRBJ1-1; D is ambiguous. The CDR3 is made up of 12 amino acids. V gave up 3 bases and J gave up 7 bases, with 9 bases separating them. Germline V gene lookup returns CDR1 SEHNR and CDR2 FQNEAQ (reference sequence). CDR3 loop: CASSFTRNEAFF. CDR3 nucleotide sequence: TGTGCCAGCAGCTTTACAAGGAATGAAGCTTTCTTT.

There are many counts of this clonotype. V is TRBV29-1 and J is TRBJ1-1; D remains ambiguous. This CDR3 has 11 amino acids. CDR1 is SQVTM, CDR2 ANQGSEA, per germline. The V end was cut by 1 base, the J end by 5 bases, with 5 bases between. CDR3 in DNA: TGCAGCGTTGAAGTACTAACTGAAGCTTTCTTT. Its protein product is CSVEVLTEAFF.

This clonotype occurred many times. V is TRBV27 and J is TRBJ2-2; the D call may be TRBD1 or TRBD2 (7 bases each). Germline V gene lookup returns CDR1 MNHEY and CDR2 SMNVEV (reference sequence). This CDR3 is 15 amino acids long. Trimming pared 6 bases from V and 7 bases from J, leaving 18 bases between. The CDR3: CASRHQGGGGGELFF. The DNA for the CDR3 is TGTGCCAGCAGGCATCAGGGAGGGGGCGGCGGGGAGCTGTTTTTT.

The chain joins TRBV30 to TRBJ2-2; TRBD1 agrees at 7 bases. The CDR3 runs 15 residues. Trimming at V came to 2 bases and at J to 5 bases, leaving 8 bases not matched to a gene. Germline assignment: CDR1 GTSNPN and CDR2 SVGIG (reference sequence). CDR3 nucleotides: TGTGCCTGGAGTAACGAGGGGGCGCGAACCGGGGAGCTGTTTTTT. Amino acid sequence: CAWSNEGARTGELFF.

This clonotype has ten or more counts. The chain couples TRBV9 to TRBJ2-2; D remains unclear. CDR3 length: 13 amino acids. Germline V gene lookup returns CDR1 SGDLS and CDR2 YYNGEE. Trimming shortened V by 0 bases and J by 6 bases, and 6 bases separated the two germline ends. DNA of the CDR3: TGTGCCAGCAGCGTAGATGGTCCCGGGGAGCTGTTTTTT. Amino acid sequence: CASSVDGPGELFF.

This clonotype was recorded at least ten times. J is TRBJ1-1 and V is TRBV19, with 8 bases aligning to TRBD1. Germline values: CDR1 LNHDA, CDR2 SQIVND (reference sequence). J gave up 5 bases and V 7 bases, and 6 bases lay outside the gene matches. The CDR3 length is 13 residues. The CDR3 loop is CASTETGETEAFF. CDR3 in DNA: TGTGCCAGTACGGAGACAGGGGAAACTGAAGCTTTCTTT.

To note about this clonotype: A read error may account for a junction end that differs from germline. The chain links TRBV5-1 to TRBJ1-3; 11 bases match TRBD1. The CDR3 extends over 17 amino acids. CDR1 is SGHRS and CDR2 is YFSETQ in the germline V gene. The CDR3 spells CASSSGQGAGSGYTIYF. DNA of the CDR3: TGCGCCAGCAGCTCCGGACAGGGGGCCGGCTCTGGATACACCATATATTTT.